Below are 29 T cell receptor beta chains sequenced from a single sample in a study of T cell responses to AZD1222 COVID-19 vaccine. The method was immunoSEQ multiplex PCR; TCRdb's version includes in-frame clones alone and lacks a portion of them. Among 95,000 to 100,000 clones listed, roughly 87% were seen once. Sequenced material: peripheral blood, taken on day 0 of AZD1222 vaccination. These receptor sequences come from an adult in good health.

This clone was observed a single time. The CDR3 region is CASSRDRVVGEKLFF. CDR3 nucleotide sequence: TGCGCCAGCAGCAGAGACAGGGTTGTAGGTGAAAAACTGTTTTTT. The genes are TRBV5-1 and TRBJ1-4; 7 bases match TRBD1. This CDR3 contains 15 residues. The germline CDR1 and CDR2 sequences are SGHRS and YFSETQ. The ends lost 4 bases at V and 7 bases at J; junction bases unmatched: 10. The entire variable domain, with the rest obtained from reference TRBV5-1 and TRBJ1-4, is as follows: KAGVTQTPRYLIKTRGQQVTLSCSPISGHRSVSWYQQTPGQGLQFLFEYFSETQRNKGNFPGRFSGRQFSNSRSEMNVSTLELGDSALYLCASSRDRVVGEKLFFGSGTQLSVL.

The rearrangement uses TRBV27 and TRBJ2-3, with D unresolved. V lost 1 base to trimming and J lost 3 bases, with 8 bases between them. The CDR3 has 14 residues. The germline V gene encodes CDR1 MNHEY and CDR2 SMNVEV (reference sequence). Written as DNA, the CDR3 is TGTGCCAGCAGTTTATTACGGCAGACAGATACGCAGTATTTT. As protein: CASSLLRQTDTQYF.

The chain combines TRBV28 with TRBJ2-7; TRBD2 might be the D (6 bases). The CDR3 covers 14 residues. Germline CDR1 is MDHEN and CDR2 is SYDVKM. Trimming removed 6 bases from V and 3 bases from J, with 15 bases in between. The CDR3 DNA is TGTGCCAGCAGCCTGGCGGGAAAGGACTACGAGCAGTACTTC. This encodes CASSLAGKDYEQYF.

This chain links TRBV7-2 with TRBJ2-3; D gene uncertain. V lost 1 base and J 4 bases, leaving 6 bases between the germline ends. CDR1 is SGHTA, CDR2 FQGNSA, per germline. The CDR3 runs 13 residues. The CDR3 here is CASSLGEADTQYF. The DNA for the CDR3 is TGTGCCAGCAGCTTAGGCGAGGCAGATACGCAGTATTTT.

The chain combines TRBV7-8 with TRBJ1-1, with TRBD1 matching over 12 bases. The CDR3 loop spans 14 amino acids. The V segment lost 5 bases and the J segment 8 bases; nucleotides outside the gene matches: 6. Germline lookup yields CDR1 SGHVS and CDR2 FQNEAQ. The CDR3 here is CASSRDRGRSEAFF. The CDR3 nucleotides are TGTGCCAGCAGCCGGGACAGGGGGCGGTCAGAAGCTTTCTTT.

The V and J genes are TRBV5-6 and TRBJ2-3; D gene uncertain. The germline V gene encodes CDR1 SGHDT and CDR2 YYEEEE. CDR3 length: 14 amino acids. The ends were cut back, 4 bases at V and 5 bases at J, with 14 bases in the middle. The CDR3 DNA reads as TGTGCCAGCAGCATTGACCCCAGAGGAGATACGCAGTATTTT. Residues: CASSIDPRGDTQYF.

This chain uses TRBV3-1 (or the pseudogene TRBV3-2) with TRBJ2-3; 12 nucleotides line up with TRBD2. Germline CDR1 is LGHDT and CDR2 is YNNKEL (reference sequence). Germline trimming cut 2 bases from V and 4 bases from J; bases unmatched to any gene: 1. This CDR3 has 15 amino acids. The CDR3: CASSQLAGGPDTQYF. Here the CDR3 DNA reads TGTGCCAGCAGCCAACTAGCGGGAGGGCCAGATACGCAGTATTTT.

The chain combines TRBV15 with TRBJ1-1; D uncertain. The CDR3 is 13 residues long. Per the germline V gene, CDR1 is LNHNV and CDR2 is YYDKDF (reference sequence). V lost 3 bases, J lost 1 base, and 6 bases lay in between. The DNA for the CDR3 is TGTGCCACCAGCAGTCCAGAGAACACTGAAGCTTTCTTT. As protein: CATSSPENTEAFF.

In nucleotides, the CDR3 is TGTGCCAGCAGCCACAGGGACCGGGGCTATGGCTACACCTTC. This translates into CASSHRDRGYGYTF. The chain joins TRBV7-8 to TRBJ1-2, with D tentatively TRBD1 (6 bases). CDR1 SGHVS and CDR2 FQNEAQ come from the germline V gene. CDR3 length: 14 residues. V dropped 5 bases and J dropped 4 bases, with 14 bases sitting between them. The entire variable domain, with the rest obtained from reference TRBV7-8 and TRBJ1-2, is as follows: GAGVSQSPRYKVAKRGQDVALRCDPISGHVSLFWYQQALGQGPEFLTYFQNEAQLDKSGLPSDRFFAERPEGSVSTLKIQRTQQEDSAVYLCASSHRDRGYGYTFGSGTRLTVV.

The chain uses TRBV18 and TRBJ1-2; a possible D gene is TRBD1 (5 bases). The CDR3 extends over 14 amino acids. Per the germline V gene, CDR1 is KGHSH and CDR2 is LQKENI. V lost 2 bases and J 6 bases, leaving 13 bases between the germline ends. CDR3 in DNA: TGTGCCAGCTCACCAGAGCGGGGAGGGGATGGCTACACCTTC. It encodes CASSPERGGDGYTF.

This clone appeared a few times. This CDR3 is also generated by other DNA sequences in the sample. The chain employs TRBV5-1 and TRBJ1-1; 8 bases map to TRBD1. V shed 4 bases and J 1 base; nucleotides not matched to a gene: 3. Germline CDR1 reads SGHRS; CDR2 reads YFSETQ. CDR3 length equals 14 residues. The CDR3 is CASSTGQGNTEAFF. DNA for the CDR3: TGCGCCAGCAGCACCGGACAGGGGAACACTGAAGCTTTCTTT.

The chain recombines TRBV11-2 with TRBJ2-4, with TRBD2 matching 12 bases. Germline-derived CDR1 and CDR2 are SGHAT and FQNNGV. CDR3 length: 16 residues. After removal of 5 bases from V and 7 bases from J, the junction contained 9 bases not matched to a gene. CDR3 in DNA: TGTGCCAGCAGCCCGGGGCTAGCGGGAGGGCCGAACATTCAGTACTTC. Translation: CASSPGLAGGPNIQYF.

The chain has TRBV10-2 and TRBJ2-7; 10 bases match TRBD1. The CDR3 spans 16 residues. The V gene's germline CDR1 is WSHSY and CDR2 SAAADI. Unmatched junction bases numbered 8, after V lost 2 bases and J lost 4 bases. In nucleotides, the CDR3 is TGCGCCAGCAGTGAGGGGGCCGGGACAGGGGCGTACGAGCAGTACTTC. Its protein product is CASSEGAGTGAYEQYF.

This rearrangement joins TRBV3-1 (or the pseudogene TRBV3-2) to TRBJ2-2; no clear D gene. Trimming removed 2 bases from V and 1 base from J, with 8 bases in between. Germline CDR1 is LGHDT and CDR2 is YNNKEL (reference sequence). The CDR3 has 15 residues. This CDR3 is CASSQLPVNTGELFF. The DNA for the CDR3 is TGTGCCAGCAGCCAATTGCCGGTGAACACCGGGGAGCTGTTTTTT.

The genes are TRBV28 and TRBJ2-1, with TRBD1 identical over 12 bases. Germline loops: CDR1 MDHEN, CDR2 SYDVKM. CDR3 length: 17 residues. V was pared by 6 bases and J by 10 bases, with 16 bases of the junction left unmatched. CDR3 in DNA: TGTGCCAGCAGCCCCGGGACAGGGGGCCGCGGGATTTGGGAGCAGTTCTTC. Residues: CASSPGTGGRGIWEQFF.

The chain has TRBV18 and TRBJ2-5; 9 nucleotides match TRBD1. Trimming removed 3 bases from V and 5 bases from J; junction bases left unmatched: 10. The CDR3 contains 16 residues. Germline CDR1 is KGHSH and CDR2 is LQKENI. Here the CDR3 DNA reads TGTGCCAGCTCACCGAACTTAACAGGGGGCCCGGAGACCCAGTACTTC. It translates to CASSPNLTGGPETQYF.

The chain couples TRBV6-5 to TRBJ2-7, with 9 bases matching TRBD1. CDR1 and CDR2 (germline): MNHEY, SVGAGI. Trimming cost V 6 bases and J 3 bases; bases outside gene matches: 6. This CDR3 is built from 14 residues. The CDR3: CASSRQGGSYEQYF. The CDR3 nucleotides read TGTGCCAGCAGCAGACAGGGGGGGAGCTACGAGCAGTACTTC.

The table lists this clone with a count of one. The chain links TRBV6-1 to TRBJ1-2; D is perhaps TRBD1 (6 bases). This CDR3 comprises 15 residues. Germline V gene sequence: CDR1 MNHNS, CDR2 SASEGT. Trimming cost V 1 base and J 8 bases, with 17 bases left between them. The CDR3 loop is CASSEDRTVPRGYTF. The CDR3 DNA follows: TGTGCCAGCAGTGAAGATCGGACAGTTCCTCGGGGCTACACCTTC.

The V call is TRBV5-1, the J call TRBJ2-1, with a tentative D call TRBD1 (6 bases). The CDR3 has 14 residues. Germline assignment: CDR1 SGHRS and CDR2 YFSETQ. The V and J ends lost 4 bases and 9 bases respectively, with 17 bases between them. CDR3 coding DNA: TGCGCCAGCAGCGGGGGCAGGGAGTTCGGTGAGCAGTTCTTC. Protein: CASSGGREFGEQFF.

V usage is TRBV3-1 (or the pseudogene TRBV3-2) and J usage is TRBJ2-3; D uncertain. Trimming took off 4 bases at V and 2 bases at J, with 10 bases between the two ends. The CDR3 length is 14 residues. Germline V gene sequence: CDR1 LGHDT, CDR2 YNNKEL (reference sequence). As DNA, the CDR3 is TGTGCCAGCAGCCCCCCGGCGGCCACAGATACGCAGTATTTT. The encoded protein is CASSPPAATDTQYF.

The V and J genes are TRBV9 and TRBJ2-1; 11 bases fit TRBD1. CDR1 is SGDLS, CDR2 YYNGEE, per germline. The V segment lost 4 bases and the J segment 2 bases; nucleotides outside the gene matches: 5. The CDR3 covers 16 residues. CDR3 loop: CASSRGQGATYNEQFF. CDR3 coding DNA: TGTGCCAGCAGCCGAGGACAGGGGGCTACCTACAATGAGCAGTTCTTC.

The V call is TRBV7-3, the J call TRBJ1-2; 8 positions match TRBD1. This CDR3 has 13 residues. CDR1 SGHTA and CDR2 FQGTGA come from the germline V gene. V lost 5 bases to trimming and J lost 7 bases; unmatched junction nucleotides: 6. CDR3 sequence reads: CASSLTGEGGYTF. In nucleotides, the CDR3 is TGTGCCAGCAGCCTGACAGGGGAGGGTGGCTACACCTTC.

The chain employs TRBV5-5 and TRBJ1-1; D not certain. Germline V gene sequence: CDR1 SGHKS, CDR2 YYEKEE (reference sequence). The V end was cut by 5 bases, the J end by 1 base, with 12 bases between. The CDR3 has 14 amino acids. For the CDR3, the DNA is TGTGCCAGCAGTAAGGGATTAGGGAACACTGAAGCTTTCTTT. This codes for CASSKGLGNTEAFF.

V gene TRBV7-3 combines with J gene TRBJ1-2; 8 bases match TRBD1. The CDR3 has 13 residues. CDR1 is SGHTA and CDR2 is FQGTGA in the germline V gene. Germline trimming cut 3 bases from V and 6 bases from J; bases unmatched to any gene: 3. CDR3 DNA: TGTGCCAGCAGCTTTGGACAGGGAGATGGCTACACCTTC. Translated, it gives CASSFGQGDGYTF.

This clone is a singleton in its sample. This chain links TRBV29-1 with TRBJ2-1; 10 bases align to TRBD1. After removal of 7 bases from V and 4 bases from J, the junction contained 4 bases not matched to a gene. This CDR3 is 13 amino acids long. Germline CDR1 SQVTM, CDR2 ANQGSEA. Written as DNA, the CDR3 is TGCAGCGGCCCGGGACAGGGGTACAATGAGCAGTTCTTC. Translation: CSGPGQGYNEQFF.

V usage is TRBV12-3 or TRBV12-4 and J usage is TRBJ1-2; D remains ambiguous. This CDR3 has 12 residues. The V end was cut by 6 bases, the J end by 4 bases, with 9 bases between. The CDR3 is CASSRQSYGYTF. CDR3 nucleotides: TGTGCCAGCAGCCGACAAAGCTATGGCTACACCTTC.

The gene calls are TRBV9 and TRBJ1-1; the D is unclear. In germline, CDR1 is SGDLS, CDR2 YYNGEE. The ends were cut back, 0 bases at V and 1 base at J, with 10 bases in the middle. This CDR3 has 15 amino acids. The CDR3 bases are TGTGCCAGCAGCGTAGGTCCGGGATCGAACACTGAAGCTTTCTTT. The encoded protein is CASSVGPGSNTEAFF. Supplemented by reference TRBV9 and TRBJ1-1, the full variable domain reads DSGVTQTPKHLITATGQRVTLRCSPRSGDLSVYWYQQSLDQGLQFLIQYYNGEERAKGNILERFSAQQFPDLHSELNLSSLELGDSALYFCASSVGPGSNTEAFFGQGTRLTVV.

J is TRBJ2-1 and V is TRBV28; TRBD2 matches 9 bases. The germline V gene encodes CDR1 MDHEN and CDR2 SYDVKM. The CDR3 runs to 14 residues. The ends lost 6 bases at V and 9 bases at J; junction bases unmatched: 9. CDR3 loop: CASSFSGSVGEQFF. In nucleotides, the CDR3 is TGTGCCAGCAGCTTTAGCGGGAGTGTGGGTGAGCAGTTCTTC.

The J gene is TRBJ1-2, the V gene TRBV28; D not resolved. Trimming took 8 bases from V and 2 from J, leaving 6 bases between them. The CDR3 spans 11 residues. CDR1 is MDHEN and CDR2 is SYDVKM in the germline V gene. In DNA, the CDR3 is TGTGCCAGCTTCAGCAACTATGGCTACACCTTC. This encodes CASFSNYGYTF.